This TCR beta chain was recovered during a study of human T cells and chemical hapten exposure. This clonotype was picked up many times. Looked up from germline, CDR1 is SEHNR and CDR2 is FQNEAQ (reference sequence). The V end was cut by 1 base, the J end by 4 bases, with 9 bases between. This CDR3 is 14 amino acids long. TCRdb re-called the RACE reads with MiXCR, one entry per CDR3 protein. The data hold approximately 350,000 distinct CDR3 sequences, with about 6.9% observed a single time. Described time point: patch test 2, 6 weeks after DPC sensitization. As to treatment: therapeutic diphenylcyclopropenone sensitization with weekly scalp DPC.

The sequence derives from a woman aged 18-29 years with alopecia areata. Some clones in this sample may be carry-over from other donors' samples. This sequence joins TRBV7-9 and TRBJ2-3, with D possibly TRBD2 on 6 matching bases. Sequenced material: whole blood, taken in connection with sensitization to the hapten diphenylcyclopropenone (DPC). The CDR3: CASSLGGESDTQYF. CDR3 in DNA: TGTGCCAGCAGCTTAGGCGGGGAATCAGATACGCAGTATTTT.